These T cell receptor beta chains were read from a single sample in a study of blood T cell repertoires in COVID-19. Sequenced by immunoSEQ multiplex PCR; TCRdb stores in-frame clones only, minus some. The repertoire holds about 230,000 clones, around 80% seen once, with 2% to 2.5% in the top ten. Sequenced sample: peripheral blood. These receptors all come from a man in his forties who had recovered from COVID-19. The CDR3 runs from the conserved cysteine through the conserved F or W. D genes are given only for firm matches. Some rows have no size entry. The others give once, few or many, or a class for an expanded clone.

>-|TRBV5-5|TRBD2|TRBJ2-7
TGTGCCAGCAGACCCGGACTAGCGGGAGTAAACTACGAGCAGTACTTC
CASRPGLAGVNYEQYF
>-|TRBV5-6|-|TRBJ1-1
TGTGCCAGCAGCTTGGACAGAGCCACTGAAGCTTTCTTT
CASSLDRATEAFF
>-|TRBV9|-|TRBJ2-1
TGTGCCAGCAGCGACCCGATCCCAGTTCCGTTCTTC
CASSDPIPVPFF
>-|TRBV27|TRBD1|TRBJ1-2
TGTGCCAGCAGTCGACAGGGCCGATCTGGCTACACCTTC
CASSRQGRSGYTF
>once|TRBV3-1/TRBV3-2|-|TRBJ2-7
TGTGCCAGCAGCCAAAAAGGGGGATACGAGCAGTACTTC
CASSQKGGYEQYF
>-|TRBV11-3|-|TRBJ2-1
TGTGCCAGCAGTAGTCAATCGGGGGTTGGTGAGCAGTTCTTC
CASSSQSGVGEQFF
>-|TRBV18|-|TRBJ1-6
TGTGCCAGCTCACCCTACGCTCCAGGGGACAATTCACCCCTCCACTTT
CASSPYAPGDNSPLHF
>-|TRBV5-4|TRBD1|TRBJ1-1
TGTGCCAGCAGCTACCGCAGGGACAGGACTGAAGCTTTCTTT
CASSYRRDRTEAFF
>-|TRBV3-1/TRBV3-2|-|TRBJ2-3
TGTGCCAGCAGTACGACAGGATCCACAGATACGCAGTATTTT
CASSTTGSTDTQYF
>-|TRBV19|-|TRBJ2-1
TGTGCCAGTAGTATAACACGTAACTCCTACAATGAGCAGTTCTTC
CASSITRNSYNEQFF
>-|TRBV21-1|-|TRBJ1-1
TGTGCCAGCAGCAGTAACAAGCGGGACGCGTTGAACACTGAAGCTTTCTTT
CASSSNKRDALNTEAFF